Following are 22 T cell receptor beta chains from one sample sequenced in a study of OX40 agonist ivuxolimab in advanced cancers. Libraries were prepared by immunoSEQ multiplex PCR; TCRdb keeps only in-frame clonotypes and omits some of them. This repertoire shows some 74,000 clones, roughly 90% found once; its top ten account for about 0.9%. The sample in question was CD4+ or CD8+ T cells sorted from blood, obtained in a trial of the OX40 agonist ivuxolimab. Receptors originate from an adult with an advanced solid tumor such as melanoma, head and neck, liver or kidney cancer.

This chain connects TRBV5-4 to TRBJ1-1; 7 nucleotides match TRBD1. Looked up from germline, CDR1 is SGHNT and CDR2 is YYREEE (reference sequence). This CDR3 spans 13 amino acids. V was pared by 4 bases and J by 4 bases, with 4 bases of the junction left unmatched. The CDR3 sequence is CASSPQGVTEAFF. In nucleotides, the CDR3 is TGTGCCAGCAGCCCCCAGGGGGTCACTGAAGCTTTCTTT. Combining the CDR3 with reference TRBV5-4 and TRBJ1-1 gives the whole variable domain ETGVTQSPTHLIKTRGQQVTLRCSSQSGHNTVSWYQQALGQGPQFIFQYYREEENGRGNFPPRFSGLQFPNYSSELNVNALELDDSALYLCASSPQGVTEAFFGQGTRLTVV.

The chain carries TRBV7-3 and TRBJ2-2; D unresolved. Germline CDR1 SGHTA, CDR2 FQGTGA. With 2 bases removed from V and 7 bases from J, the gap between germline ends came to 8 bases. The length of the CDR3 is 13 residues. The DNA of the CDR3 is TGTGCCAGCAGCTTAGGTTTGGTCGGGGAGCTGTTTTTT. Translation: CASSLGLVGELFF. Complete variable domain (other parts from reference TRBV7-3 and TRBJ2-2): GAGVSQTPSNKVTEKGKYVELRCDPISGHTALYWYRQSLGQGPEFLIYFQGTGAADDSGLPNDRFFAVRPEGSVSTLKIQRTERGDSAVYLCASSLGLVGELFFGEGSRLTVL.

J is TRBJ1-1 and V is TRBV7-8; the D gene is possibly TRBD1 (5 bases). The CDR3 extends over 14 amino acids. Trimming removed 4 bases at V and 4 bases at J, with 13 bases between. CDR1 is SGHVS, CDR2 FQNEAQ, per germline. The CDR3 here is CASSSGGVGTEAFF. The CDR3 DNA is TGTGCCAGCAGCTCAGGAGGGGTGGGCACTGAAGCTTTCTTT.

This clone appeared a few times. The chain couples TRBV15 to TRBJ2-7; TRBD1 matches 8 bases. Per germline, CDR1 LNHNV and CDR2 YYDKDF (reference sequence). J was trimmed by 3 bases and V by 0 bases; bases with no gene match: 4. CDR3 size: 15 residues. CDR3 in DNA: TGTGCCACCAGCAGAGATTGGACAGGGAGCTACGAGCAGTACTTC. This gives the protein CATSRDWTGSYEQYF.

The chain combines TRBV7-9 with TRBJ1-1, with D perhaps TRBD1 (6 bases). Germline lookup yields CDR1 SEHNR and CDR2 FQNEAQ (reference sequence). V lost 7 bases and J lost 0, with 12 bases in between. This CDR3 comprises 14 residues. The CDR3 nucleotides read TGTGCCAGCACGAGGACAGCAATGAACACTGAAGCTTTCTTT. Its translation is CASTRTAMNTEAFF.

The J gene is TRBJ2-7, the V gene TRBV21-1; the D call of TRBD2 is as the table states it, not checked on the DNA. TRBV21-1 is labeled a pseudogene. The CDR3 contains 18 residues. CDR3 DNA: TGTGCCAGCAGCAAAGCCGGACTAGCGGGACTACTCTCCTACGAGCAGTACTTC. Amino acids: CASSKAGLAGLLSYEQYF.

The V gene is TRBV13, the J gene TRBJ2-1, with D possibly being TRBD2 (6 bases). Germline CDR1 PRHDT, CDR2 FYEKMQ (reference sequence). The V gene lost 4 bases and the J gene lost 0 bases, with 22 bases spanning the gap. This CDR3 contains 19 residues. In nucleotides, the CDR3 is TGTGCCAGCAGCTCATCTCGACTAGTCGGGTTAAGCTCCTACAATGAGCAGTTCTTC. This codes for CASSSSRLVGLSSYNEQFF.

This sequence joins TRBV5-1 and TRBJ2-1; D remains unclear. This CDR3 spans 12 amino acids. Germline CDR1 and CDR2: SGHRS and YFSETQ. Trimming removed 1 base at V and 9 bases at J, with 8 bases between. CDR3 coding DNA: TGCGCCAGCAGCTTGCTTTCCTCTGAGCAGTTCTTC. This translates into CASSLLSSEQFF.

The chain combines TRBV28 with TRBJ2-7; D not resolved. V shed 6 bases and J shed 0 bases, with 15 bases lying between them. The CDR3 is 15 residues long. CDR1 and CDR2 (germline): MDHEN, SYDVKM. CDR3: CASSTKGRSSYEQYF. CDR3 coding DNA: TGTGCCAGCAGCACTAAGGGCCGGAGCTCCTACGAGCAGTACTTC. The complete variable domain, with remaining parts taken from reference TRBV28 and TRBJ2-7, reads DVKVTQSSRYLVKRTGEKVFLECVQDMDHENMFWYRQDPGLGLRLIYFSYDVKMKEKGDIPEGYSVSREKKERFSLILESASTNQTSMYLCASSTKGRSSYEQYFGPGTRLTVT.

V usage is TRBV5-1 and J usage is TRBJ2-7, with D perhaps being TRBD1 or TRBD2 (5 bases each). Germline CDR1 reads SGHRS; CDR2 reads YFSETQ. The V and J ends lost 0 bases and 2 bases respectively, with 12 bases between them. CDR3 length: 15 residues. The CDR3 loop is CASSLVPGPTYEQYF. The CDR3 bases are TGCGCCAGCAGCTTGGTACCGGGACCAACCTACGAGCAGTACTTC.

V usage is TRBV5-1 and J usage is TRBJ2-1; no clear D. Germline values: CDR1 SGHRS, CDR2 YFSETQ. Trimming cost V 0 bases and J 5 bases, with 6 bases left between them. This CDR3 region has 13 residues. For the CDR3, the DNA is TGCGCCAGCAGCTTGGGTGTGAACAATGAGCAGTTCTTC. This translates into CASSLGVNNEQFF.

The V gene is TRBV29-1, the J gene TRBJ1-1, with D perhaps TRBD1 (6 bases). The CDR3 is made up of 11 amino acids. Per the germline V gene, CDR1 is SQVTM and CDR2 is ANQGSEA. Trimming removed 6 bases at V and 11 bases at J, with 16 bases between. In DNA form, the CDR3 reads TGCAGCGTCTACGGGGGGGGCGCGGCTTTCTTT. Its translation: CSVYGGGAAFF.

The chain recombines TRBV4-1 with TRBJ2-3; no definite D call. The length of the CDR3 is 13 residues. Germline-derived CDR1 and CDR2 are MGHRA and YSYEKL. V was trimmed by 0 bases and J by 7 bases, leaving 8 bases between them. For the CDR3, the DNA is TGCGCCAGCAGCCAAGAAGAAGCGTATACGCAGTATTTT. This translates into CASSQEEAYTQYF.

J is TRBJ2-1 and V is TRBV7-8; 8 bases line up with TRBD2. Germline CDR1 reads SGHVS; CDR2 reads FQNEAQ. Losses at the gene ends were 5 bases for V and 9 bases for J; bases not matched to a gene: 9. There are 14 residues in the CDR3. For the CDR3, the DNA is TGTGCCAGCAGCCTAATGGACGGGAGGGGTGAGCAGTTCTTC. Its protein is CASSLMDGRGEQFF. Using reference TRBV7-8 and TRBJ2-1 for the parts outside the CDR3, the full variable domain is GAGVSQSPRYKVAKRGQDVALRCDPISGHVSLFWYQQALGQGPEFLTYFQNEAQLDKSGLPSDRFFAERPEGSVSTLKIQRTQQEDSAVYLCASSLMDGRGEQFFGPGTRLTVL.

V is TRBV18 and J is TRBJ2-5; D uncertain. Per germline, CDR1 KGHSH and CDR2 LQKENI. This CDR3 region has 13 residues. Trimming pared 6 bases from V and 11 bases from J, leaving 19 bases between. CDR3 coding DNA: TGTGCCAGCTCCACTTACGGGCCTGAGGAGCAGTACTTC. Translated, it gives CASSTYGPEEQYF.

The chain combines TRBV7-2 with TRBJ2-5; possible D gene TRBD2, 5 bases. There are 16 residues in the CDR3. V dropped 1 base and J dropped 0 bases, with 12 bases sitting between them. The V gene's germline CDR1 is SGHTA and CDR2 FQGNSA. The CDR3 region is CASSLGPPGYQETQYF. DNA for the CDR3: TGTGCCAGCAGCTTAGGGCCGCCGGGATACCAAGAGACCCAGTACTTC.

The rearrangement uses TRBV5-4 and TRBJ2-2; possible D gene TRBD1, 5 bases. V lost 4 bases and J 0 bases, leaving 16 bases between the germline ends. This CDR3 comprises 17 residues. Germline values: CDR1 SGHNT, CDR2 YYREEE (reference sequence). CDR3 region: CASSPLRGTSNTGELFF. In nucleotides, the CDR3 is TGTGCCAGCAGCCCTTTAAGGGGTACATCGAACACCGGGGAGCTGTTTTTT.

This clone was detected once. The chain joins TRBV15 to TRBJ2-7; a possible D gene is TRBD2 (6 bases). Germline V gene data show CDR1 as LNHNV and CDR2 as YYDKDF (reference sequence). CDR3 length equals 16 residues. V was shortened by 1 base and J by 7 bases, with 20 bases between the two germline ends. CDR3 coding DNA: TGTGCCACCAGCAGAGGGATGGGGGGAGCCGCTAAAGAGCAGTACTTC. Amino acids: CATSRGMGGAAKEQYF. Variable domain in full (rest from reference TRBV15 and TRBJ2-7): DAMVIQNPRYQVTQFGKPVTLSCSQTLNHNVMYWYQQKSSQAPKLLFHYYDKDFNNEADTPDNFQSRRPNTSFCFLDIRSPGLGDTAMYLCATSRGMGGAAKEQYFGPGTRLTVT.

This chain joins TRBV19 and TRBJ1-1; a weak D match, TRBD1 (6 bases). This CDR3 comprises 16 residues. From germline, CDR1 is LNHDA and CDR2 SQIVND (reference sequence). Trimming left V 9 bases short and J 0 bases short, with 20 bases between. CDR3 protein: CASKGGQGRMNTEAFF. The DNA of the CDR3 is TGTGCCAGCAAGGGGGGGCAGGGGCGAATGAACACTGAAGCTTTCTTT.

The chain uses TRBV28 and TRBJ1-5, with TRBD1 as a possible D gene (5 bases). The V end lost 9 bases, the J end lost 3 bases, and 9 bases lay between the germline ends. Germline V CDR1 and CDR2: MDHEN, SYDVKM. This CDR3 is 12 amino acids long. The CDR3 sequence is CASDSLNQPQHF. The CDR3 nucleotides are TGTGCCAGTGACAGCCTCAATCAGCCCCAGCATTTT.

The CDR3, as DNA: TGTGCCAGCACCATCCGGGCCTCGATGCGGACTGAAGCTTTCTTT. As protein: CASTIRASMRTEAFF. The chain couples TRBV6-6 to TRBJ1-1; D not certain. The germline gives CDR1 MNHNY, CDR2 SVGAGI (reference sequence). The V end lost 7 bases, the J end lost 5 bases, and 20 bases lay between the germline ends. This CDR3 has 15 amino acids.

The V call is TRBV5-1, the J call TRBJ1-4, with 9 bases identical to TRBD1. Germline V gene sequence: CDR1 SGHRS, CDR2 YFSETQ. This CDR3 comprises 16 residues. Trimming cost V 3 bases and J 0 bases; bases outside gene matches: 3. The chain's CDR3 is CASSSGQGTTNEKLFF. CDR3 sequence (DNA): TGCGCCAGCAGCTCGGGACAGGGAACAACTAATGAAAAACTGTTTTTT.